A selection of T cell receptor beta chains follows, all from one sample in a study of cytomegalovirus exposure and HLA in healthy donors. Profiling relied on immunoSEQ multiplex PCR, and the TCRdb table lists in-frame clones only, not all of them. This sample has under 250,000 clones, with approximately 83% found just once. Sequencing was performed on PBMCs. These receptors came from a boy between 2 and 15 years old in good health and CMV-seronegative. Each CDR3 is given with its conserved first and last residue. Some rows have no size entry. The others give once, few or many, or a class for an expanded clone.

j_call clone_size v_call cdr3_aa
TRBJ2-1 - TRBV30 CAWSGTVFIYNEQFF
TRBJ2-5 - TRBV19 CASSIDSTGRETQYF
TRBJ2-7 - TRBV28 CASSLSLRVGYEQYF
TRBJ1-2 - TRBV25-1 CASSEFGTGVGNGYTF
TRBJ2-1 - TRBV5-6 CASSLSGRSEQFF
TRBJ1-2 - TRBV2 CASRGDSNNYGYTF
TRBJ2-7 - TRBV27 CASSQLAGAHEQYF
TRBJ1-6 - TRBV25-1 CASSENWGQGDSPLHF
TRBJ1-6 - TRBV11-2 CASSSQGSPLHF
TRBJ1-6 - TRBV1 CTSRSPRRGLNSPLHF
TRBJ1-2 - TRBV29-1 CSVVSGYGYTF
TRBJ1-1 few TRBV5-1 CASSSKPQGPEAFF
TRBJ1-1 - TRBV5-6 CASSLAGSEAFF
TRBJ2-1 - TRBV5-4 CASSLGAGVAYNEQFF
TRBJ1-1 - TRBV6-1 CASSEVGGTGNTEAFF
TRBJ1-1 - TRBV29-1 CSATGQGFWEAFF
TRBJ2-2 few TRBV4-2 CASSQNQLAGDTGELFF
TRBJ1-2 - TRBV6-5 CASSRGGNRDYGYTF
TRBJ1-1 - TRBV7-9 CASSYTWDSPNTEAFF
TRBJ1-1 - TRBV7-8 CASSTGGNTEAFF
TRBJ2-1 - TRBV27 CASSLGTSGSNEQFF
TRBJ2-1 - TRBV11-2 CASSSGGGTYNEQFF
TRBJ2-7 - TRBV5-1 CASSSGTATGEQYF
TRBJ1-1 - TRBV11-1 CASSHVQGDTEAFF
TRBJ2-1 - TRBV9 CASSERGGYNEQFF
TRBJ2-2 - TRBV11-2 CASSLIRELFF
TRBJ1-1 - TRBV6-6 CASSRDSEAFF
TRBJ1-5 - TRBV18 CASSPRQGNQPQHF
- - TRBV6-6 CASSLGQGYEQYF
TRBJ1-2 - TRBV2 CASRITGDPKGYTF
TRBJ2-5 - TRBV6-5 CASSSWRESGRKTQYF
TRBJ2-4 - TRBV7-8 CASSRLGSKNIQYF
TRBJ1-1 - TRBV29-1 CSGEQGGNTEAFF
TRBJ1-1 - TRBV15 CATSRDLGENTEAFF
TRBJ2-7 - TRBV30 CAWSVGRTEYF
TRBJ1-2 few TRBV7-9 CASSPTGFDSLDYGYTF
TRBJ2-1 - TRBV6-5 CASSPNSGNDEQFF
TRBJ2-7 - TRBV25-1 CASRDNSYEQYF
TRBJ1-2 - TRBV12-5 CASGSPPGQGTGNYGYTF
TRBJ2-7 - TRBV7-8 CASSLRGPHEQYF
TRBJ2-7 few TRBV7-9 CASSLSQGPYEQYF
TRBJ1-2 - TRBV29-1 CSVVGGGPTLNYGYTF
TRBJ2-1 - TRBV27 CASSVADSYNEQFF
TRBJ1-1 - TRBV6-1 CATWRSGHNTEAFF
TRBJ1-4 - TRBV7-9 CAGSVGQVNEKLFF
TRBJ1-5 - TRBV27 CASSLQGSNQPQHF
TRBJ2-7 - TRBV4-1 CASSQVAPGDYEQYF
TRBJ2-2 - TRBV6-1 CASSGSTGAGELFF
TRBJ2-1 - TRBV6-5 CASTRGTSGGNEQFF
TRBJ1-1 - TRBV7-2 CASSPTGATEAFF
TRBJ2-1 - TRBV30 CAWSGQGSSYNEQFF
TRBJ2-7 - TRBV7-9 CASSLDVGRAYEQYF
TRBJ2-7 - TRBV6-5 CASSSDRSSYGQYF
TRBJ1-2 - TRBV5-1 CASSQQGLDYGYTF
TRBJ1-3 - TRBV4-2 CASSHGTGASGNTIYF
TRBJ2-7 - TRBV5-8 CASSLRTGSSEQYF
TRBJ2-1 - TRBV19 CASSTGGSMNEQFF
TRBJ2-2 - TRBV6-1 CASSEMVLAGGGELFF
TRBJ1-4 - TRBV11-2 CASTDRGRGLWMDEKLFF
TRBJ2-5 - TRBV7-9 CASSLARDSGAQETQYF